These 27 T cell receptor beta chains were all obtained from the same sample, sequenced in a study of blood T cell repertoires in COVID-19. This table comes from immunoSEQ multiplex PCR, and its TCRdb copy is limited to in-frame clones, with some not included. The table shows approximately 65,000 clones, with under 80% occurring only once. Specimen: PBMCs or T cells enriched from blood (not recorded which). All receptors derive from an older woman who had been exposed to COVID-19.

The chain carries TRBV7-2 and TRBJ2-1; 9 bases map to TRBD1. The CDR3 extends over 14 amino acids. The V gene end was trimmed by 5 bases and the J gene end by 13 bases; junction bases not matched to a gene: 12. CDR1 and CDR2 from the germline V gene are SGHTA and FQGNSA. CDR3: CASSPDRGTGGQFF. CDR3 in DNA: TGTGCCAGCAGCCCCGACAGGGGGACTGGAGGTCAGTTCTTC.

The rearrangement joins TRBV10-3 to TRBJ1-5; 8 bases agree with TRBD1. Per germline, CDR1 ENHRY and CDR2 SYGVKD. The CDR3 runs 16 residues. Trimming at V came to 3 bases and at J to 5 bases, leaving 9 bases not matched to a gene. CDR3 sequence reads: CAISEATGQGHQPQHF. For the CDR3, the DNA is TGTGCCATCAGTGAAGCTACTGGACAGGGTCATCAGCCCCAGCATTTT.

This rearrangement joins TRBV30 to TRBJ1-1; 8 bases line up with TRBD1. The J segment lost 2 bases and the V segment lost 4 bases, leaving 9 bases of the junction unmatched. The CDR3 contains 15 residues. Per the germline V gene, CDR1 is GTSNPN and CDR2 is SVGIG (reference sequence). CDR3 amino acids: CAWIQGATLNTEAFF. The CDR3 nucleotides read TGTGCCTGGATCCAGGGGGCTACTCTAAACACTGAAGCTTTCTTT. The full variable domain, its missing parts supplied by reference TRBV30 and TRBJ1-1, is SQTIHQWPATLVQPVGSPLSLECTVEGTSNPNLYWYRQAAGRGLQLLFYSVGIGQISSEVPQNLSASRPQDRQFILSSKKLLLSDSGFYLCAWIQGATLNTEAFFGQGTRLTVV.

The chain employs TRBV15 and TRBJ2-4, with 11 bases aligning to TRBD2. This CDR3 has 17 amino acids. With 5 bases clipped from V and 5 bases from J, the junction kept 11 bases outside the gene matches. Looked up from germline, CDR1 is LNHNV and CDR2 is YYDKDF (reference sequence). CDR3: CATSSRRLAGPQNIQYF. In nucleotides, the CDR3 is TGTGCCACCAGCTCCAGGAGACTAGCGGGGCCCCAAAACATTCAGTACTTC.

The count of this clone is one. The chain uses TRBV29-1 and TRBJ2-5; a weak D match, TRBD2 (6 bases). Trimming removed 4 bases at V and 5 bases at J, with 11 bases between. Germline CDR1 reads SQVTM; CDR2 reads ANQGSEA. The CDR3 is 12 residues long. This CDR3 is CSVVGAGETQYF. CDR3 nucleotide sequence: TGCAGCGTTGTAGGGGCGGGGGAGACCCAGTACTTC.

The rearrangement joins TRBV6-1 to TRBJ2-2; weak D call: TRBD2 (7 bases). The germline CDR1 and CDR2 sequences are MNHNS and SASEGT. Trimming removed 0 bases at V and 3 bases at J, with 20 bases between. The CDR3 covers 19 residues. The CDR3 sequence is CASSEALLGGGTYTGELFF. The CDR3 nucleotides read TGTGCCAGCAGTGAAGCGCTTCTGGGAGGGGGTACGTACACCGGGGAGCTGTTTTTT.

This clone occurred a few times. In DNA form, the CDR3 reads TGTGCCAGCAGCTCCTACGGACAGGGGATTTCACCCCTCCACTTT. Amino acid sequence: CASSSYGQGISPLHF. J is TRBJ1-6 and V is TRBV7-8, with 9 bases identical to TRBD1. J gave up 9 bases and V 4 bases, and 7 bases lay outside the gene matches. CDR3 length: 15 residues. Per the germline V gene, CDR1 is SGHVS and CDR2 is FQNEAQ.

The chain is built from TRBV7-9 and TRBJ1-6; TRBD1 agrees at 10 bases. Germline V gives CDR1 SEHNR, CDR2 FQNEAQ (reference sequence). The ends lost 2 bases at V and 9 bases at J; junction bases unmatched: 7. The CDR3 spans 16 residues. CDR3 loop: CASSLSLGQGSSPLHF. In nucleotides, the CDR3 is TGTGCCAGCAGCTTATCGTTGGGACAGGGGTCTTCACCCCTCCACTTT.

V is TRBV25-1 and J is TRBJ1-1, with D possibly being TRBD1 (6 bases). V lost 4 bases and J lost 6, with 15 bases in between. The length of the CDR3 is 14 residues. In germline, CDR1 is MGHDK, CDR2 SYGVNS. DNA for the CDR3: TGTGCCAGCAGTGCCCTGGGAAACAGGGCTGAAGCTTTCTTT. Its translation is CASSALGNRAEAFF. Filled out from reference TRBV25-1 and TRBJ1-1, the complete variable domain reads EADIYQTPRYLVIGTGKKITLECSQTMGHDKMYWYQQDPGMELHLIHYSYGVNSTEKGDLSSESTVSRIRTEHFPLTLESARPSHTSQYLCASSALGNRAEAFFGQGTRLTVV.

This sequence joins TRBV6-1 and TRBJ2-3, with D possibly being TRBD1 (5 bases). Germline lookup yields CDR1 MNHNS and CDR2 SASEGT. Trimming pared 1 base from V and 4 bases from J, leaving 15 bases between. The CDR3 is 16 amino acids. The CDR3 bases are TGTGCCAGCAGTGAAGTGCAGGGCATCTCTGCAGATACGCAGTATTTT. Encoded protein: CASSEVQGISADTQYF.

Only a few counts were recorded for this clone. A much larger clonotype is one base distant, so this may be a read error. The chain uses TRBV7-2 and TRBJ1-6; TRBD1 agrees at 7 bases. The CDR3 is 13 amino acids. The junction had 3 bases not matched to a gene; V was cut back by 3 bases and J by 10 bases. Germline CDR1 and CDR2: SGHTA and FQGNSA. The CDR3 nucleotides are TGTGCCAGCAGCTTTGACAGGGCCTCACCCCTCCACTTT. Its protein is CASSFDRASPLHF.

This clone was counted once. The J gene is TRBJ2-3, the V gene TRBV19, with D tentatively TRBD2 (5 bases). The V and J ends lost 4 bases and 6 bases respectively, with 11 bases between them. The CDR3 extends over 13 amino acids. Germline V CDR1 and CDR2: LNHDA, SQIVND (reference sequence). The CDR3 reads CASSRTVGDTQYF. In DNA form, the CDR3 reads TGTGCCAGTAGTAGGACTGTGGGGGATACGCAGTATTTT. The full variable domain, rest sourced from reference TRBV19 and TRBJ2-3, is DGGITQSPKYLFRKEGQNVTLSCEQNLNHDAMYWYRQDPGQGLRLIYYSQIVNDFQKGDIAEGYSVSREKKESFPLTVTSAQKNPTAFYLCASSRTVGDTQYFGPGTRLTVL.

The chain is built from TRBV28 and TRBJ2-4; 8 bases agree with TRBD2. J lost 0 bases, V lost 4 bases, and 2 bases had no gene match. The CDR3 spans 15 residues. Germline values: CDR1 MDHEN, CDR2 SYDVKM. CDR3 DNA: TGTGCCAGCAGTTCTAGCGGGTTAGCCAAAAACATTCAGTACTTC. Translated, it gives CASSSSGLAKNIQYF.

By frequency in the sample, this clone is medium-sized. The chain combines TRBV5-1 with TRBJ1-1; D unclear. V was pared by 0 bases and J by 6 bases, with 9 bases between. There are 13 residues in the CDR3. From germline, CDR1 is SGHRS and CDR2 YFSETQ. CDR3 in DNA: TGCGCCAGCAGCTTGGATCGGGTGTCTGAAGCTTTCTTT. Protein: CASSLDRVSEAFF. The entire variable domain, with the rest obtained from reference TRBV5-1 and TRBJ1-1, is as follows: KAGVTQTPRYLIKTRGQQVTLSCSPISGHRSVSWYQQTPGQGLQFLFEYFSETQRNKGNFPGRFSGRQFSNSRSEMNVSTLELGDSALYLCASSLDRVSEAFFGQGTRLTVV.

The sample holds many counts of this clone. This chain links TRBV28 with TRBJ1-1; tentative D call: TRBD1 (5 bases). In germline, CDR1 is MDHEN, CDR2 SYDVKM. V was cut by 2 bases and J by 1 base, with 14 bases left in between. The CDR3 runs to 16 residues. DNA for the CDR3: TGTGCCAGCAGTTTAAGCCCCCCAGGGCCGAACACTGAAGCTTTCTTT. Translating it yields CASSLSPPGPNTEAFF.

This chain connects TRBV2 to TRBJ2-2; D unclear. The CDR3 has 16 residues. Germline V gene sequence: CDR1 SNHLY, CDR2 FYNNEI. The V end lost 3 bases, the J end lost 1 base, and 12 bases lay between the germline ends. CDR3 protein: CASSEIGPGNTGELFF. In DNA form, the CDR3 reads TGTGCCAGCAGTGAGATCGGTCCAGGGAACACCGGGGAGCTGTTTTTT.

The V gene is TRBV10-3, the J gene TRBJ1-2; no reliable D call. This CDR3 contains 12 residues. V lost 2 bases and J lost 6, with 7 bases in between. Germline loops: CDR1 ENHRY, CDR2 SYGVKD. The CDR3 DNA follows: TGTGCCATCAGTGAGGGGAGTGATGGCTACACCTTC. It specifies CAISEGSDGYTF.

V gene TRBV4-1 combines with J gene TRBJ2-5, with D maybe TRBD1 (6 bases). Germline assignment: CDR1 MGHRA and CDR2 YSYEKL. CDR3 length equals 16 residues. Trimming removed 1 base from V and 5 bases from J, with 17 bases in between. Written as DNA, the CDR3 is TGCGCCAGCAGCCAAGCCCAAACCAGGGGTCCCGAGACCCAGTACTTC. This encodes CASSQAQTRGPETQYF.

CDR3 DNA sequence: TGTGCCAGCAGCCCGGGACAGTTGAGGGAGACCCAGTACTTC. Translation gives CASSPGQLRETQYF. The chain couples TRBV5-5 to TRBJ2-5, with TRBD1 matching over 7 bases. J gave up 5 bases and V 4 bases, and 8 bases lay outside the gene matches. The CDR3 contains 14 residues. Germline V CDR1 and CDR2: SGHKS, YYEKEE (reference sequence). Drawing the rest from reference TRBV5-5 and TRBJ2-5, the complete variable domain is DAGVTQSPTHLIKTRGQQVTLRCSPISGHKSVSWYQQVLGQGPQFIFQYYEKEERGRGNFPDRFSARQFPNYSSELNVNALLLGDSALYLCASSPGQLRETQYFGPGTRLLVL.

This clone turned up a few times. The chain uses TRBV11-2 and TRBJ1-1; D gene ambiguous. The CDR3 contains 18 residues. Trimming removed 1 base from V and 0 bases from J, with 18 bases in between. Germline V gene sequence: CDR1 SGHAT, CDR2 FQNNGV. The CDR3 DNA follows: TGTGCCAGCAGCTTAGTGCGTTCCGGGTTTCGGATGAACACTGAAGCTTTCTTT. Translating gives CASSLVRSGFRMNTEAFF.

This rearrangement joins TRBV27 to TRBJ1-3; unclear D gene. The CDR3 totals 16 residues. Germline V gives CDR1 MNHEY, CDR2 SMNVEV (reference sequence). Trimming removed 6 bases from V and 3 bases from J, with 18 bases in between. This chain's CDR3 is CASRPAGVVSGNTIYF. CDR3 nucleotide sequence: TGTGCCAGCAGACCAGCCGGGGTCGTTAGTGGAAACACCATATATTTT.

The gene calls are TRBV14 and TRBJ2-1; 9 bases map to TRBD1. The V segment lost 3 bases and the J segment 5 bases; nucleotides outside the gene matches: 8. Germline CDR1 reads SGHDN; CDR2 reads FVKESK. The CDR3 length is 16 residues. CDR3 amino acids: CASSQGRDRDHNEQFF. The CDR3 bases are TGTGCCAGCAGCCAGGGCCGGGACAGGGACCACAATGAGCAGTTCTTC.

CDR3 in amino acids: CASSPASGEAFF. The CDR3, as DNA: TGTGCCAGCTCACCTGCTAGCGGGGAAGCTTTCTTT. This chain connects TRBV18 to TRBJ1-1, with no clear D. There are 12 residues in the CDR3. The ends were cut back, 3 bases at V and 8 bases at J, with 10 bases in the middle. CDR1 is KGHSH, CDR2 LQKENI, per germline.

V usage is TRBV6-5 and J usage is TRBJ2-7, with 10 bases matching TRBD1. In germline, CDR1 is MNHEY, CDR2 SVGAGI. V gave up 10 bases and J gave up 3 bases; unmatched junction bases: 9. This CDR3 has 14 amino acids. Here the CDR3 DNA reads TGTGCCAACAGGTGGACAGGGGGAGGCTACGAGCAGTACTTC. It codes for CANRWTGGGYEQYF.

The chain has TRBV14 and TRBJ2-2; a possible D gene is TRBD1 (6 bases). Trimming cost V 5 bases and J 13 bases, with 14 bases left between them. Germline-derived CDR1 and CDR2 are SGHDN and FVKESK. This CDR3 comprises 12 residues. The CDR3 coding sequence is TGTGCCAGCAGCTTGACAGGAGGAGGGCTGTTTTTT. Its translation is CASSLTGGGLFF.

The chain links TRBV11-2 to TRBJ1-5; D may be TRBD1 (5 bases). Germline lookup yields CDR1 SGHAT and CDR2 FQNNGV. The V and J ends lost 0 bases and 2 bases respectively, with 5 bases between them. The CDR3 runs 14 residues. The CDR3 sequence is CASSLDRGNQPQHF. CDR3 nucleotides: TGTGCCAGCAGCTTAGACAGGGGCAATCAGCCCCAGCATTTT.

J is TRBJ1-1 and V is TRBV6-2 or TRBV6-3, with 9 bases matching TRBD1. With 6 bases clipped from V and 5 bases from J, the junction kept 7 bases outside the gene matches. The germline CDR1 and CDR2 sequences are MNHEY and SVGEGT. This CDR3 is built from 14 residues. The CDR3 DNA is TGTGCCAGCAGCCCCACAGGGGGCTGGACTGAAGCTTTCTTT. Its protein is CASSPTGGWTEAFF.